The present T cell receptor (beta chain) was sequenced within a study of PD-L1 blockade in urothelial cancer. On the study more broadly: Male sex and bladder-origin urothelial cancer characterized about 85% of the roughly 30 patients.

Here immunoSEQ multiplex PCR was the method, and the copy in TCRdb shows in-frame clones only, minus some. The table includes about 82,000 clones, around 90% detected once. As concerns this clone: Its antigen is currently unknown.

Study-wide findings and caveats: Patients who had durable benefit saw their tumor-associated blood clones expand more at 3 weeks.

With 2 bases removed from V and 2 bases from J, the gap between germline ends came to 16 bases. The germline V gene has CDR1 SGHRS and CDR2 YFSETQ. The CDR3 spans 16 residues. The chain links TRBV5-1 to TRBJ2-5; perhaps TRBD1 as D (5 bases). Sequenced here: PBMCs, sampled around atezolizumab (anti-PD-L1) treatment. The TCR was taken from an older woman with urothelial cancer. The CDR3 DNA reads as TGCGCCAGCAGCTTCGGCAGGGTCGGTTGGCAAGAGACCCAGTACTTC. Translated: CASSFGRVGWQETQYF.